These 21 T cell receptor beta chains were all obtained from the same sample, sequenced in a study of cytomegalovirus exposure and HLA in healthy donors. PCR employed 60 Vbeta and 13 Jbeta primers. This table comes from immunoSEQ multiplex PCR, and its TCRdb copy is limited to in-frame clones, with some not included. The sample consists of around 140,000 clones, around four fifths of them appearing once. The specimen was PBMCs. These receptors were collected from a woman aged 60-75 years in good health and CMV-seropositive.

V gene TRBV28 combines with J gene TRBJ2-1; TRBD2 matches at 12 bases. Trimming took 2 bases from V and 8 from J; bases not matched to a gene: 10. Germline CDR1 reads MDHEN; CDR2 reads SYDVKM. The CDR3 spans 17 residues. The CDR3: CASSLRLAGGPVDEQFF. The DNA of the CDR3 is TGTGCCAGCAGTTTAAGGCTAGCGGGAGGGCCGGTTGATGAGCAGTTCTTC.

The chain uses TRBV10-3 and TRBJ1-2, with D perhaps matching TRBD1 (6 bases). Germline V CDR1 and CDR2: ENHRY, SYGVKD. The CDR3 extends over 15 amino acids. Trimming took 4 bases from V and 8 from J, leaving 20 bases between them. The CDR3 DNA is TGTGCCATCAGTGTTGAAGGTTCAGGGGCGAGGGGCTACACCTTC. As protein: CAISVEGSGARGYTF.

The chain employs TRBV19 and TRBJ2-7; D gene ambiguous. Germline CDR1 and CDR2: LNHDA and SQIVND (reference sequence). The CDR3 loop spans 14 amino acids. V dropped 6 bases and J dropped 3 bases, with 15 bases sitting between them. DNA of the CDR3: TGTGCCAGTAGCCCCCTCACAGCATACTACGAGCAGTACTTC. Its translation is CASSPLTAYYEQYF. Combining the CDR3 with reference TRBV19 and TRBJ2-7 gives the whole variable domain DGGITQSPKYLFRKEGQNVTLSCEQNLNHDAMYWYRQDPGQGLRLIYYSQIVNDFQKGDIAEGYSVSREKKESFPLTVTSAQKNPTAFYLCASSPLTAYYEQYFGPGTRLTVT.

This clone has more than one count but fewer than ten. The rearrangement links TRBV5-1 to TRBJ2-1; TRBD2 might be the D (5 bases). This CDR3 comprises 13 residues. With 4 bases removed from V and 8 bases from J, the gap between germline ends came to 13 bases. Per germline, CDR1 SGHRS and CDR2 YFSETQ. Here the CDR3 DNA reads TGCGCCAGCAGCCAAACCCCGGAGGATGAGCAGTTCTTC. Protein sequence: CASSQTPEDEQFF.

The chain couples TRBV18 to TRBJ2-7; 8 bases agree with TRBD2. There are 13 residues in the CDR3. The J segment lost 6 bases and the V segment lost 4 bases, leaving 5 bases of the junction unmatched. The germline V gene has CDR1 KGHSH and CDR2 LQKENI. The CDR3 DNA is TGTGCCAGCTCACTTCCGGGGGGGGTCGAGCAGTACTTC. Amino acid sequence: CASSLPGGVEQYF. Complete variable domain (other parts from reference TRBV18 and TRBJ2-7): NAGVMQNPRHLVRRRGQEARLRCSPMKGHSHVYWYRQLPEEGLKFMVYLQKENIIDESGMPKERFSAEFPKEGPSILRIQQVVRGDSAAYFCASSLPGGVEQYFGPGTRLTVT.

V usage is TRBV27 and J usage is TRBJ2-2; D possibly corresponds to TRBD1 (6 bases). V was pared by 5 bases and J by 0 bases, with 13 bases between. Germline V gene sequence: CDR1 MNHEY, CDR2 SMNVEV (reference sequence). The CDR3 spans 16 residues. The CDR3 sequence: CASSTRDKSNTGELFF. CDR3 bases: TGTGCCAGCAGTACCCGGGACAAATCGAACACCGGGGAGCTGTTTTTT.

The chain has TRBV4-3 and TRBJ2-5; tentative D call: TRBD1 (5 bases). Trimming pared 4 bases from V and 5 bases from J, leaving 14 bases between. CDR3 size: 14 residues. Germline CDR1 and CDR2: LGHNA and YSLEER. In DNA, the CDR3 is TGCGCCAGCAGCCGCGAAGGGGTTGGGGAGACCCAGTACTTC. Translation: CASSREGVGETQYF.

The rearrangement links TRBV28 to TRBJ1-3; D gene unclear. The CDR3 length is 16 residues. V gave up 4 bases and J gave up 6 bases, with 19 bases separating them. Germline V lookup: CDR1 MDHEN, CDR2 SYDVKM. The CDR3 reads CASSSYPADGANTIYF. As DNA, the CDR3 is TGTGCCAGCAGTTCTTACCCGGCAGATGGAGCAAACACCATATATTTT.

This rearrangement joins TRBV19 to TRBJ2-1; TRBD2 agrees at 11 bases. V lost 3 bases, J lost 5 bases, and 9 bases stayed unmatched. The CDR3 consists of 17 residues. In germline, CDR1 is LNHDA, CDR2 SQIVND (reference sequence). CDR3 nucleotides: TGTGCCAGTAGTATTGACGCCGGGACTAGCGGCCACAATGAGCAGTTCTTC. Residues: CASSIDAGTSGHNEQFF.

The rearrangement links TRBV4-3 to TRBJ2-7; 8 bases map to TRBD1. The length of the CDR3 is 15 residues. V lost 0 bases, J lost 3 bases, and 4 bases stayed unmatched. Germline V gives CDR1 LGHNA, CDR2 YSLEER. Here the CDR3 DNA reads TGCGCCAGCAGCCAAGAAAGGACAGGGATCTACGAGCAGTACTTC. Its protein is CASSQERTGIYEQYF.

The V gene is TRBV7-3, the J gene TRBJ2-7; 8 bases fit TRBD1. Trimming cost V 2 bases and J 5 bases; bases outside gene matches: 11. The CDR3 sequence is 16 residues long. Germline-derived CDR1 and CDR2 are SGHTA and FQGTGA. This CDR3 reads CASSLEGDRGFDEQYF. For the CDR3, the DNA is TGTGCCAGCAGCTTAGAGGGCGACAGGGGTTTCGACGAGCAGTACTTC.

This sequence joins TRBV29-1 and TRBJ2-1, with 13 bases matching TRBD2. The CDR3 runs 15 residues. V was pared by 6 bases and J by 2 bases, with 4 bases of the junction left unmatched. The germline gives CDR1 SQVTM, CDR2 ANQGSEA. The CDR3 protein is CSVQGTSGAYNEQFF. The CDR3 DNA is TGCAGCGTCCAAGGGACTAGCGGGGCCTACAATGAGCAGTTCTTC.

In this sample, this clone turned up a few times. V is TRBV13 and J is TRBJ2-5, with TRBD2 identical over 11 bases. CDR1 PRHDT and CDR2 FYEKMQ come from the germline V gene (reference sequence). The CDR3 runs 16 residues. J was trimmed by 5 bases and V by 2 bases; bases with no gene match: 7. The DNA for the CDR3 is TGTGCCAGCAGCTTAAAGGCACTAGCGGGAGTGGAGACCCAGTACTTC. It specifies CASSLKALAGVETQYF.

The chain carries TRBV11-2 and TRBJ1-4; the D gene is possibly TRBD1 (6 bases). Germline-derived CDR1 and CDR2 are SGHAT and FQNNGV. V was clipped by 5 bases and J by 3 bases, with 25 bases between them. The CDR3 loop spans 19 amino acids. Written as DNA, the CDR3 is TGTGCCAGCAGCCTAGCCCGTTTAGGGGGAATTAGATCTAATGAAAAACTGTTTTTT. Amino acid sequence: CASSLARLGGIRSNEKLFF. Full variable domain (outside the CDR3, taken from reference TRBV11-2 and TRBJ1-4): EAGVAQSPRYKIIEKRQSVAFWCNPISGHATLYWYQQILGQGPKLLIQFQNNGVVDDSQLPKDRFSAERLKGVDSTLKIQPAKLEDSAVYLCASSLARLGGIRSNEKLFFGSGTQLSVL.

The rearrangement joins TRBV15 to TRBJ2-5; 10 bases agree with TRBD2. TRBJ2-7 explains the end of the DNA better; the J call may be wrong. The CDR3 contains 14 residues. Germline V gene sequence: CDR1 LNHNV, CDR2 YYDKDF (reference sequence). For the CDR3, the DNA is TGTGCCACCAGCAGGGGGGGACTAGCGTACGAGCAGTACTTC. Translating gives CATSRGGLAYEQYF.

The V call is TRBV14, the J call TRBJ1-2; 8 bases align to TRBD1. V was pared by 6 bases and J by 1 base, with 10 bases of the junction left unmatched. Germline CDR1 is SGHDN and CDR2 is FVKESK. CDR3 length: 16 residues. For the CDR3, the DNA is TGTGCCAGCAGTGACGGAAGGACAGGGTTTAACTATGGCTACACCTTC. Residues: CASSDGRTGFNYGYTF.

The genes are TRBV18 and TRBJ2-3, with 12 bases identical to TRBD2. This CDR3 has 16 residues. The ends lost 3 bases at V and 3 bases at J; junction bases unmatched: 4. CDR1 and CDR2 from the germline V gene are KGHSH and LQKENI. DNA for the CDR3: TGTGCCAGCTCACCGACTAGCGGGAGCTCGACAGATACGCAGTATTTT. Its protein product is CASSPTSGSSTDTQYF.

The chain carries TRBV5-4 and TRBJ2-7; D perhaps matches TRBD1 (6 bases). Trimming cost V 0 bases and J 0 bases, with 10 bases left between them. From germline, CDR1 is SGHNT and CDR2 YYREEE (reference sequence). This CDR3 contains 15 residues. As DNA, the CDR3 is TGTGCCAGCAGCTTGGGGGGGCTAAGCTCCTACGAGCAGTACTTC. As protein: CASSLGGLSSYEQYF.

J is TRBJ2-1 and V is TRBV28, with 7 bases aligning to TRBD2. The CDR3 loop spans 17 amino acids. Germline CDR1 and CDR2: MDHEN and SYDVKM. The trim removed 5 bases at V and 7 bases at J, leaving 17 bases unmatched. The CDR3: CASSTSWERGIGNEQFF. The DNA of the CDR3 is TGTGCCAGCAGTACTTCTTGGGAGCGGGGCATAGGGAATGAGCAGTTCTTC.

V is TRBV6-5 and J is TRBJ2-3; tentatively, D is TRBD1 (6 bases). The V end was cut by 2 bases, the J end by 8 bases, with 17 bases between. Germline CDR1 is MNHEY and CDR2 is SVGAGI. The CDR3 loop spans 15 amino acids. The CDR3 spells CASSYQGQLLGTQYF. CDR3 in DNA: TGTGCCAGCAGTTACCAGGGACAACTACTCGGTACGCAGTATTTT.

This clone was seen more than once but under ten times. This sequence joins TRBV11-2 and TRBJ2-2; D gene ambiguous. Trimming shortened V by 2 bases and J by 4 bases, and 5 bases separated the two germline ends. The V gene's germline CDR1 is SGHAT and CDR2 FQNNGV. The CDR3 extends over 13 amino acids. This CDR3 is CASSLTTTGELFF. The CDR3 DNA is TGTGCCAGCAGCTTAACTACCACCGGGGAGCTGTTTTTT.